The 17 T cell receptor beta chains presented below share a single source sample, sequenced in a study of cytomegalovirus exposure and HLA in healthy donors. Primers: 60 Vbeta forward and 13 Jbeta reverse. Libraries were prepared by immunoSEQ multiplex PCR; TCRdb keeps only in-frame clonotypes and omits some of them. The data contain more than 100,000 clones, under 75% of them singletons. The sample consisted of PBMCs. The receptor source for this set is a woman in her thirties or forties in good health and CMV-seronegative.

This clone has more than one count but fewer than ten. The chain carries TRBV5-1 and TRBJ2-5, with TRBD2 identical over 9 bases. This CDR3 has 16 amino acids. Unmatched junction bases numbered 8, after V lost 0 bases and J lost 5 bases. From germline, CDR1 is SGHRS and CDR2 YFSETQ. The CDR3 region is CASSLVAGGRYETQYF. The CDR3 bases are TGCGCCAGCAGCTTGGTCGCGGGGGGGCGGTATGAGACCCAGTACTTC. Filled out from reference TRBV5-1 and TRBJ2-5, the complete variable domain reads KAGVTQTPRYLIKTRGQQVTLSCSPISGHRSVSWYQQTPGQGLQFLFEYFSETQRNKGNFPGRFSGRQFSNSRSEMNVSTLELGDSALYLCASSLVAGGRYETQYFGPGTRLLVL.

The chain employs TRBV2 and TRBJ2-7, with 12 nucleotides matching TRBD1. This CDR3 has 16 residues. Trimming removed 4 bases from V and 7 bases from J; junction bases left unmatched: 11. CDR1 and CDR2 from the germline V gene are SNHLY and FYNNEI. CDR3 in DNA: TGTGCCAGCAGTGTGGGACAGGGGGCAGGTCTAGGAGAGCAGTACTTC. Its translation: CASSVGQGAGLGEQYF.

Note on this clone: Other DNA sequences in the same sample also yield this CDR3. The chain has TRBV6-5 and TRBJ1-2; maybe TRBD1 (5 bases). V dropped 6 bases and J dropped 1 base, with 9 bases sitting between them. CDR1 MNHEY and CDR2 SVGAGI come from the germline V gene. This CDR3 is built from 13 residues. The CDR3 loop reads CASRRDSNYGYTF. The DNA for the CDR3 is TGTGCCAGCAGACGCGACAGTAACTATGGCTACACCTTC.

The sample holds a few counts of this clone. The chain couples TRBV11-1 to TRBJ1-1; 9 bases are a match to TRBD1. V shed 5 bases, J shed 8 bases, and the junction held 6 bases outside the gene matches. CDR1 SGHAT and CDR2 FQDESV come from the germline V gene (reference sequence). The CDR3 length is 13 residues. The CDR3 is CASSPGTGTEAFF. The CDR3 coding sequence is TGTGCCAGCAGCCCAGGGACAGGGACCGAAGCTTTCTTT.

This clone was seen just once. DNA for the CDR3: TGCAGCGTTGAAGATCCGGGGTGGACGCAGTATTTT. This sequence encodes CSVEDPGWTQYF. The chain is built from TRBV29-1 and TRBJ2-3; the D gene is possibly TRBD2 (5 bases). The ends were cut back, 0 bases at V and 9 bases at J, with 10 bases in the middle. The CDR3 has 12 residues. Germline CDR1 reads SQVTM; CDR2 reads ANQGSEA.

The rearrangement joins TRBV7-3 to TRBJ2-3, with D uncertain. Germline values: CDR1 SGHTA, CDR2 FQGTGA. This CDR3 comprises 17 residues. V was pared by 1 base and J by 0 bases, with 14 bases between. CDR3 residues: CASSLIYRSRSTDTQYF. DNA of the CDR3: TGTGCCAGCAGCTTAATTTATCGGAGCAGAAGCACAGATACGCAGTATTTT.

In its sample, this clone was seen once. J is TRBJ1-1 and V is TRBV11-2; TRBD1 might be the D (5 bases). The CDR3 spans 13 residues. Germline CDR1 and CDR2: SGHAT and FQNNGV. Trimming took off 0 bases at V and 11 bases at J, with 13 bases between the two ends. The CDR3 bases are TGTGCCAGCAGCTTAGAGCGGGGCCTCGGGGCTTTCTTT. Translated: CASSLERGLGAFF.

The V call is TRBV6-5, the J call TRBJ1-6; 8 positions match TRBD1. CDR3 length: 15 residues. The germline CDR1 and CDR2 sequences are MNHEY and SVGAGI. V lost 5 bases to trimming and J lost 5 bases; unmatched junction nucleotides: 5. The CDR3 bases are TGTGCCAGCAGTCAAACGACAGGGGATAATTCACCCCTCCACTTT. Residues: CASSQTTGDNSPLHF.

The chain is built from TRBV2 and TRBJ2-5; 8 bases line up with TRBD1. V was clipped by 1 base and J by 2 bases; unmatched bases: 3. The CDR3 spans 15 residues. Looked up from germline, CDR1 is SNHLY and CDR2 is FYNNEI. The CDR3 reads CASSEGGTGQETQYF. The CDR3 coding sequence is TGTGCCAGCAGTGAAGGAGGGACAGGTCAAGAGACCCAGTACTTC.

The genes are TRBV9 and TRBJ2-1, with 8 positions matching TRBD2. The CDR3 runs to 18 residues. In germline, CDR1 is SGDLS, CDR2 YYNGEE. V was clipped by 0 bases and J by 3 bases; unmatched bases: 11. CDR3 sequence reads: CASSVASRGGLNYNEQFF. The CDR3 DNA sequence: TGTGCCAGCAGCGTAGCGAGTCGGGGGGGCCTAAACTACAATGAGCAGTTCTTC.

The chain carries TRBV10-3 and TRBJ1-2; the match to TRBD1 covers 11 bases. The J segment lost 7 bases and the V segment lost 3 bases, leaving 7 bases of the junction unmatched. This CDR3 region has 15 residues. Germline V lookup: CDR1 ENHRY, CDR2 SYGVKD. In nucleotides, the CDR3 is TGTGCCATCAGTGACGGGACAGGGGGATTGGGTGGCTACACCTTC. Translating it yields CAISDGTGGLGGYTF.

This chain uses TRBV20-1 with TRBJ1-1; D gene unclear. This CDR3 comprises 11 residues. The V end was cut by 6 bases, the J end by 8 bases, with 13 bases between. Germline-derived CDR1 and CDR2 are DFQATT and SNEGSKA (reference sequence). The CDR3, as DNA: TGCAGTGCCCCCCGGCGGAAGGAAGCTTTCTTT. This encodes CSAPRRKEAFF.

This chain's CDR3 is CASSPRRGQIYEQYF. The DNA for the CDR3 is TGTGCCAGCAGCCCGCGCAGGGGGCAGATCTACGAGCAGTACTTC. This chain uses TRBV7-9 with TRBJ2-7, with 8 bases fitting TRBD1. V shed 5 bases, J shed 3 bases, and the junction held 9 bases outside the gene matches. This CDR3 contains 15 residues. The germline CDR1 and CDR2 sequences are SEHNR and FQNEAQ (reference sequence).

The chain combines TRBV6-1 with TRBJ2-7; TRBD1 might be the D (6 bases). Trimming pared 4 bases from V and 3 bases from J, leaving 10 bases between. Germline values: CDR1 MNHNS, CDR2 SASEGT. The CDR3 has 13 amino acids. The CDR3 loop is CASSVDRIYEQYF. The CDR3 DNA reads TGTGCCAGCAGTGTAGACAGGATCTACGAGCAGTACTTC.

The V call is TRBV19, the J call TRBJ1-5; 7 bases are a match to TRBD1. The CDR3 extends over 16 amino acids. J gave up 1 base and V 3 bases, and 6 bases lay outside the gene matches. Looked up from germline, CDR1 is LNHDA and CDR2 is SQIVND (reference sequence). The DNA for the CDR3 is TGTGCCAGTAGTATTTTACCGACAGGGAGCAATCAGCCCCAGCATTTT. This gives the protein CASSILPTGSNQPQHF.

As regards this clone: The same CDR3 can be traced to other DNA sequences in this sample. V is TRBV5-1 and J is TRBJ1-6, with 8 bases identical to TRBD1. With V trimmed by 2 bases and J by 7 bases, 2 bases remained unmatched. Looked up from germline, CDR1 is SGHRS and CDR2 is YFSETQ. The CDR3 is made up of 14 amino acids. This CDR3 is CASSLQGGNSPLHF. CDR3 coding DNA: TGCGCCAGCAGCTTACAGGGGGGAAATTCACCCCTCCACTTT.

A remark on this clone: One junction end does not reproduce the germline sequence, and a read error may be involved. This chain uses TRBV6-1 with TRBJ1-6; 9 bases match TRBD1. CDR1 and CDR2 from the germline V gene are MNHNS and SASEGT. This CDR3 contains 15 residues. The DNA of the CDR3 is TGTGCCGGCAGGGTCTTCCGGGACAGGGAACAAGCCCTCCACTTT. This translates into CAGRVFRDREQALHF.